This T cell receptor beta chain derives from a study of OX40 agonist ivuxolimab in advanced cancers. The study, taken as a whole, reports: Expanded clones were, on average, more numerous in CD8+ T cells than in CD4+.

The CDR3 consists of 11 residues. The germline V gene has CDR1 MNHNS and CDR2 SASEGT. This clone was recorded once. The target antigen is unknown. The junction does not match germline at one end; this may be a read error. The protocol was immunoSEQ multiplex PCR, while the TCRdb copy is restricted to in-frame clones and leaves out a portion. The repertoire consists of under 75,000 clones, with roughly 85% occurring once and the leading ten covering less than 0.8%. The source is an adult with an advanced solid tumor such as melanoma, head and neck, liver or kidney cancer. This chain links TRBV6-1 with TRBJ2-7; D possibly corresponds to TRBD1 (6 bases). This specimen consisted of CD4+ or CD8+ T cells sorted from blood, obtained in a trial of the OX40 agonist ivuxolimab. The CDR3 sequence: CAKKVGAQSGF. The CDR3 DNA follows: TGTGCCAAAAAGGTGGGGGCGCAAAGTGGCTTC.